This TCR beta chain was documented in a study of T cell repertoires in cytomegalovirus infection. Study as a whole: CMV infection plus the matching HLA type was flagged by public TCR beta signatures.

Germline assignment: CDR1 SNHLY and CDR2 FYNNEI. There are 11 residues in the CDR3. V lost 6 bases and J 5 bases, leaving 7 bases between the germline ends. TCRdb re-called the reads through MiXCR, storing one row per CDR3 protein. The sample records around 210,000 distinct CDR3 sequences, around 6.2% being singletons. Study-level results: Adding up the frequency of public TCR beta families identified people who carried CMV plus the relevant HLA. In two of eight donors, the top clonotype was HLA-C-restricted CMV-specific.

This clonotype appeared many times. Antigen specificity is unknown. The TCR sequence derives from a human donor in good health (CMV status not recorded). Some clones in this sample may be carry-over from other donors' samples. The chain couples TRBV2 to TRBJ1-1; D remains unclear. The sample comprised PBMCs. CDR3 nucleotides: TGTGCCAGCAGCCTAGAGACTGAAGCTTTCTTT. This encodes CASSLETEAFF.